This T cell receptor (beta chain) emerged from a study of blood T cell repertoires in COVID-19. Study-level background: Acute and convalescent COVID-19 specimens originated in the United States, Italy and Spain. PBMCs, B-cell-depleted T cells, or T cells provided the cDNA or gDNA that made up the material.

CDR1 is MDHEN, CDR2 SYDVKM, per germline. The CDR3 is 13 residues long. Trimming took 8 bases from V and 0 from J, leaving 11 bases between them. How the authors handled the data: Reference gene primers were amplified, and this amplification served to estimate nucleated cell counts. Repertoires were generated with immunoSEQ multiplex PCR, while TCRdb's copy carries only in-frame clones and drops some. That table gives V, J and clone size, and the DNA gave D and trimming. This sample carries 90,000 to 120,000 clones, about 91% of them seen once, and the ten largest clones take around 6.5%. The TCR comes from a man in his forties or fifties with active or convalescent COVID-19. Sample: peripheral blood. The J gene is TRBJ2-7, the V gene TRBV28; D possibly corresponds to TRBD2 (5 bases). The CDR3 loop reads CASQRGSSYEQYF. CDR3 in DNA: TGTGCCAGCCAACGGGGAAGCTCCTACGAGCAGTACTTC.